This T cell receptor (beta chain) appears in the sequencing data of a study of radiation and T cells in renal cell carcinoma. Study-wide findings and caveats: Top tumor clonotypes rose in blood 2 weeks post-radiation, then contracted. Baseline intratumoral clonotype presence is unknown without pretreatment biopsies.

Only in-frame clones appear in the TCRdb table, and some are missing; sequencing was by immunoSEQ multiplex PCR. Among approximately 80,000 clones listed, roughly nine tenths were seen once. Germline assignment: CDR1 SGHDT and CDR2 YYEEEE. This CDR3 region has 13 residues. V lost 0 bases, J lost 2 bases, and 6 bases lay in between. Concerning this clone: Its target is not known.

This sample's time point: blood 4 weeks post-SBRT, at nephrectomy. Treatment specified: 15 Gy SBRT to primary tumor, nephrectomy 4 weeks later. The chain has TRBV5-6 and TRBJ2-7, with no clear D. Here the sequenced sample was blood, taken from a patient whose treatment included radiotherapy and nephrectomy. The receptor's source is a woman aged 70-85 years with renal cell carcinoma. CDR3 sequence: CASSLGRTYEQYF. The CDR3 nucleotides read TGTGCCAGCAGCTTGGGGCGGACCTACGAGCAGTACTTC.